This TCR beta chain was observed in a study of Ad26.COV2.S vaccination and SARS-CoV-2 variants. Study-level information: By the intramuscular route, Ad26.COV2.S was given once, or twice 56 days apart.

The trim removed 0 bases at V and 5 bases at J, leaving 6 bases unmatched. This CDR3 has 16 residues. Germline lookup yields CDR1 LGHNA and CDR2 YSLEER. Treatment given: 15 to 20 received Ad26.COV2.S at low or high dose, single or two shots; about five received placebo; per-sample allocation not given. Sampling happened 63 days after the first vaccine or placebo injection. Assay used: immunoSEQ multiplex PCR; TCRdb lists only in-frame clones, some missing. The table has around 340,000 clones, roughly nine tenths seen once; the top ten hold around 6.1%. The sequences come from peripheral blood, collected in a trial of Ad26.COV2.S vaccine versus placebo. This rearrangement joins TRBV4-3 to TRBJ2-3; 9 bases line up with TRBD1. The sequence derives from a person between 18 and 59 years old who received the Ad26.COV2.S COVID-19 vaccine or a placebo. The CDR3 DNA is TGCGCCAGCAGCCAAGATGCGGGACAGGGTGGAGATACGCAGTATTTT. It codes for CASSQDAGQGGDTQYF.